The 16 T cell receptor beta chains presented below share a single source sample, sequenced in a study of blood T cell repertoires in COVID-19. Generated by immunoSEQ multiplex PCR, the TCRdb table keeps only in-frame clones and is missing some. The sample lists a few hundred thousand clones, less than 90% occurring once. The sequencing input was peripheral blood. All receptors derive from a man aged 25 to 40 with active or convalescent COVID-19.

The chain carries TRBV6-5 and TRBJ1-6; 9 bases are a match to TRBD1. Germline lookup yields CDR1 MNHEY and CDR2 SVGAGI. The CDR3 runs to 13 residues. The V segment lost 9 bases and the J segment 9 bases; nucleotides outside the gene matches: 6. The chain's CDR3 is CAREGQGGSPLHF. The CDR3 DNA sequence: TGTGCCAGAGAGGGACAGGGAGGTTCACCCCTCCACTTT.

The chain is built from TRBV7-9 and TRBJ2-3, with 8 bases that match TRBD2. V lost 5 bases, J lost 6 bases, and 19 bases stayed unmatched. The length of the CDR3 is 18 residues. Per the germline V gene, CDR1 is SEHNR and CDR2 is FQNEAQ (reference sequence). This CDR3 is CASSPREVSGSRFDTQYF. CDR3 sequence (DNA): TGTGCCAGCAGCCCCAGGGAGGTGAGCGGGAGCCGTTTCGATACGCAGTATTTT. The full variable domain, in which reference TRBV7-9 and TRBJ2-3 provide the parts outside the CDR3, is DTGVSQNPRHKITKRGQNVTFRCDPISEHNRLYWYRQTLGQGPEFLTYFQNEAQLEKSRLLSDRFSAERPKGSFSTLEIQRTEQGDSAMYLCASSPREVSGSRFDTQYFGPGTRLTVL.

The chain combines TRBV6-1 with TRBJ1-1, with D possibly being TRBD1 (5 bases). The germline CDR1 and CDR2 sequences are MNHNS and SASEGT. Between the trimmed V and J ends, which lost 4 bases and 1 base, there was a span of 16 bases. This CDR3 is built from 16 residues. CDR3 nucleotide sequence: TGTGCCAGCAGTGGAACGGGGGGGATCAGGAACACTGAAGCTTTCTTT. Protein sequence: CASSGTGGIRNTEAFF.

The V call is TRBV30, the J call TRBJ1-5; D may be TRBD1 (6 bases). This CDR3 is built from 15 residues. CDR1 is GTSNPN and CDR2 is SVGIG in the germline V gene (reference sequence). Trimming removed 3 bases at V and 0 bases at J, with 12 bases between. In DNA form, the CDR3 reads TGTGCCTGGAGCGAGGGGACATATAGCAATCAGCCCCAGCATTTT. Encoded protein: CAWSEGTYSNQPQHF.

V is TRBV10-1 and J is TRBJ1-2, with D hard to call. Germline V gene lookup returns CDR1 WNHNN and CDR2 SYGVQD (reference sequence). The CDR3 is 14 residues long. Between the trimmed V and J ends, which lost 5 bases and 0 bases, there was a span of 10 bases. CDR3 protein: CASSYPGTNYGYTF. The CDR3 DNA reads TGCGCCAGCAGTTACCCAGGAACTAACTATGGCTACACCTTC.

The chain uses TRBV10-3 and TRBJ2-2, with D perhaps matching TRBD2 (6 bases). The CDR3 has 13 residues. CDR1 ENHRY and CDR2 SYGVKD come from the germline V gene. V was trimmed by 8 bases and J by 1 base, leaving 8 bases between them. As DNA, the CDR3 is TGTGCCATCGGGGGAGGGAACACCGGGGAGCTGTTTTTT. It translates to CAIGGGNTGELFF.

This chain links TRBV30 with TRBJ1-5; no clear D gene. The CDR3 is 13 amino acids. Germline CDR1 is GTSNPN and CDR2 is SVGIG (reference sequence). The V gene lost 4 bases and the J gene lost 6 bases, with 13 bases spanning the gap. The CDR3 sequence is CAWNGEVSQPQHF. CDR3 nucleotides: TGTGCCTGGAATGGGGAGGTCAGTCAGCCCCAGCATTTT. Full variable domain (missing parts from reference TRBV30 and TRBJ1-5): SQTIHQWPATLVQPVGSPLSLECTVEGTSNPNLYWYRQAAGRGLQLLFYSVGIGQISSEVPQNLSASRPQDRQFILSSKKLLLSDSGFYLCAWNGEVSQPQHFGDGTRLSIL.

This sequence joins TRBV11-2 and TRBJ1-2; D unclear. CDR3 length: 12 residues. CDR1 SGHAT and CDR2 FQNNGV come from the germline V gene. Trimming cost V 0 bases and J 8 bases, with 7 bases left between them. Here the CDR3 DNA reads TGTGCCAGCAGCTTAGAGGCTGAAGGCTACACCTTC. Translating it yields CASSLEAEGYTF.

The V gene is TRBV30, the J gene TRBJ1-5; 8 bases align to TRBD1. CDR3 length equals 13 residues. Germline CDR1 reads GTSNPN; CDR2 reads SVGIG (reference sequence). Trimming cost V 3 bases and J 4 bases; bases outside gene matches: 2. CDR3 region: CAWRGDRNQPQHF. The CDR3 region has the DNA TGTGCCTGGAGAGGGGACAGGAATCAGCCCCAGCATTTT.

A word on this clone: This specimen includes other DNA sequences encoding the same CDR3. This chain's CDR3 is CASSLATGYEQYF. Here the CDR3 DNA reads TGCGCCAGCAGCTTGGCCACAGGCTACGAGCAGTACTTC. The rearrangement links TRBV5-1 to TRBJ2-7; D may be TRBD1 (5 bases). The CDR3 consists of 13 residues. CDR1 is SGHRS and CDR2 is YFSETQ in the germline V gene. With 0 bases removed from V and 3 bases from J, the gap between germline ends came to 7 bases.

The CDR3 DNA reads as TGTGCCAGCAGTTTAACAGGCGATTATGGCTACACCTTC. This codes for CASSLTGDYGYTF. This rearrangement joins TRBV28 to TRBJ1-2; TRBD1 is a possible D gene (5 bases). The CDR3 contains 13 residues. Germline V CDR1 and CDR2: MDHEN, SYDVKM. Trimming removed 2 bases from V and 5 bases from J, with 9 bases in between.

The genes are TRBV5-1 and TRBJ2-2; TRBD2 matches at 8 bases. This CDR3 contains 17 residues. Trimming removed 0 bases from V and 4 bases from J; junction bases left unmatched: 8. Germline-derived CDR1 and CDR2 are SGHRS and YFSETQ. This CDR3 reads CASSLGGGLDGTGELFF. The CDR3 region has the DNA TGCGCCAGCAGCTTGGGTGGGGGACTAGATGGCACCGGGGAGCTGTTTTTT.

V is TRBV18 and J is TRBJ1-4; 7 nucleotides agree with TRBD1. The CDR3 sequence is 15 residues long. Germline CDR1 reads KGHSH; CDR2 reads LQKENI. The V and J ends lost 3 bases and 8 bases, in that order; junction bases with no gene match: 9. As DNA, the CDR3 is TGTGCCAGCTCACCCGAAGGGACAGCGTTGGAAAAACTGTTTTTT. This encodes CASSPEGTALEKLFF.

The CDR3 here is CARQQREFTGELFF. Written as DNA, the CDR3 is TGTGCCAGACAACAGCGGGAGTTCACCGGGGAGCTGTTTTTT. The chain combines TRBV2 with TRBJ2-2, with 8 positions matching TRBD2. CDR3 length: 14 amino acids. Unmatched junction bases numbered 7, after V lost 9 bases and J lost 4 bases. CDR1 SNHLY and CDR2 FYNNEI come from the germline V gene.

V is TRBV27 and J is TRBJ2-1; the match to TRBD1 covers 8 bases. Germline CDR1 and CDR2: MNHEY and SMNVEV (reference sequence). There are 15 residues in the CDR3. V lost 2 bases, J lost 7 bases, and 7 bases stayed unmatched. DNA for the CDR3: TGTGCCAGCAGTTTAGACCCCTGGACAGGGAATGAGCAGTTCTTC. Its protein product is CASSLDPWTGNEQFF.

The chain recombines TRBV4-3 with TRBJ2-3; D may be TRBD2 (7 bases). The CDR3 is made up of 14 amino acids. Trimming cost V 4 bases and J 4 bases, with 12 bases left between them. Germline CDR1 is LGHNA and CDR2 is YSLEER. As DNA, the CDR3 is TGCGCCAGCAGCCCACGGGGGGCCGCAGATACGCAGTATTTT. Its protein product is CASSPRGAADTQYF.